One and the same sample provided the 20 T cell receptor beta chains below, sequenced in a study of T-cell reconstitution after alpha-beta-depleted transplantation in children. Using unique molecular identifiers, the investigators prepared the TCRbeta library. Via MiXCR, TCRdb re-called the PCR reads, giving one row per CDR3 protein. The data contain some 500,000 distinct CDR3 sequences, 18% of them seen just once; the ten biggest clones take up approximately 3%. The sample consisted of PBMCs from the stem cell graft donor, taken from the stem cell graft. All receptors derive from a human donor who donated a stem cell graft to a child with acute lymphoblastic leukemia.

CDR3 coding DNA: TGTGCCAGCTCACGAGGGACTAGCGGGAGAGGTGGAGAGCAGTTCTTC. Amino acids: CASSRGTSGRGGEQFF. The chain joins TRBV18 to TRBJ2-1, with TRBD2 matching over 14 bases. CDR3 length: 16 residues. V shed 4 bases, J shed 10 bases, and the junction held 9 bases outside the gene matches. CDR1 is KGHSH, CDR2 LQKENI, per germline.

The V gene is TRBV5-8, the J gene TRBJ2-7; tentative D call: TRBD2 (6 bases). Deletions cut 0 bases from V and 5 bases from J, with 15 bases between. Germline V gene sequence: CDR1 SGHTS, CDR2 YDEGEE. There are 15 residues in the CDR3. CDR3 residues: CASSLATGVGHEQYF. CDR3 nucleotides: TGTGCCAGCAGCTTGGCAACGGGGGTAGGCCACGAGCAGTACTTC.

The rearrangement uses TRBV2 and TRBJ2-7; perhaps TRBD2 as D (5 bases). Germline assignment: CDR1 SNHLY and CDR2 FYNNEI. CDR3 length: 16 residues. Deletions cut 2 bases from V and 4 bases from J, with 18 bases between. The CDR3 DNA sequence: TGTGCCAGCAGTGAATCTAGGCTAGCACGGGTGTACGAGCAGTACTTC. This translates into CASSESRLARVYEQYF.

This chain uses TRBV5-1 with TRBJ1-1, with TRBD1 identical over 7 bases. This CDR3 has 15 residues. The germline V gene has CDR1 SGHRS and CDR2 YFSETQ. The junction had 6 bases not matched to a gene; V was cut back by 3 bases and J by 1 base. This CDR3 reads CASSSWGQTNTEAFF. CDR3 coding DNA: TGCGCCAGCAGCTCCTGGGGACAGACGAACACTGAAGCTTTCTTT. Filled out from reference TRBV5-1 and TRBJ1-1, the complete variable domain reads KAGVTQTPRYLIKTRGQQVTLSCSPISGHRSVSWYQQTPGQGLQFLFEYFSETQRNKGNFPGRFSGRQFSNSRSEMNVSTLELGDSALYLCASSSWGQTNTEAFFGQGTRLTVV.

V gene TRBV3-1 combines with J gene TRBJ2-4, with 8 bases identical to TRBD2. J gave up 1 base and V 4 bases, and 3 bases lay outside the gene matches. Germline CDR1 and CDR2: LGHDT and YNNKEL (reference sequence). The CDR3 sequence is 15 residues long. The CDR3 DNA reads TGTGCCAGCAGCCCCACTAGCGGCGCCAAAAACATTCAGTACTTC. It is translated as CASSPTSGAKNIQYF.

This clonotype was counted many times. This chain uses TRBV12-3 or TRBV12-4 with TRBJ2-3, with D maybe TRBD1 (6 bases). The CDR3 covers 14 residues. V was cut by 5 bases and J by 2 bases, with 11 bases left in between. Here the CDR3 DNA reads TGTGCCAGCAGTCTCTGGACAGACACAGATACGCAGTATTTT. Its translation is CASSLWTDTDTQYF.

The genes are TRBV29-1 and TRBJ1-1; 7 nucleotides match TRBD1. The length of the CDR3 is 16 residues. V shed 3 bases and J 0 bases; nucleotides not matched to a gene: 10. The germline V gene has CDR1 SQVTM and CDR2 ANQGSEA. The CDR3 loop is CSVDYGGQIMNTEAFF. The DNA of the CDR3 is TGCAGCGTTGATTATGGGGGACAGATCATGAACACTGAAGCTTTCTTT.

In this sample, this clonotype turned up many times. J is TRBJ2-1 and V is TRBV6-1; no reliable D call. V gave up 6 bases and J gave up 8 bases, with 8 bases separating them. The CDR3 extends over 11 amino acids. Germline loops: CDR1 MNHNS, CDR2 SASEGT. CDR3 amino acids: CASSESDEQFF. The CDR3 DNA follows: TGTGCCAGCAGCGAGAGCGATGAGCAGTTCTTC.

Worth noting for this clonotype: No conserved phenylalanine or tryptophan is present at the end of the CDR3, so a read error is the likely explanation. The V gene is TRBV14, the J gene TRBJ2-7; weak D call: TRBD2 (6 bases). Germline V gene lookup returns CDR1 SGHDN and CDR2 FVKESK. V gave up 1 base and J gave up 0 bases, with 10 bases separating them. The CDR3 extends over 15 amino acids. The CDR3 region is CASSQVEGVSYEQYI. CDR3 DNA sequence: TGTGCCAGCAGCCAAGTGGAGGGAGTCTCCTACGAGCAGTACATC.

This clonotype showed up just a few times. The genes are TRBV12-3 or TRBV12-4 and TRBJ1-2; D may be TRBD1 (6 bases). V lost 1 base to trimming and J lost 1 base, with 10 bases between them. CDR3 size: 15 residues. The CDR3 DNA is TGTGCCAGCAGTTTAGTGGGCAGGGGTAACTATGGCTACACCTTC. Its translation: CASSLVGRGNYGYTF.

This sequence joins TRBV5-8 and TRBJ1-4; D gene unclear. This CDR3 spans 13 amino acids. With 4 bases removed from V and 13 bases from J, the gap between germline ends came to 17 bases. Germline CDR1 and CDR2: SGHTS and YDEGEE. The CDR3 DNA sequence: TGTGCCAGCAGCGGACGGCGTTACGGGGTACTGTTTTTT. Protein product: CASSGRRYGVLFF.

V is TRBV14 and J is TRBJ2-1; no clear D gene. The CDR3 totals 15 residues. V lost 1 base and J 10 bases, leaving 17 bases between the germline ends. CDR1 is SGHDN and CDR2 is FVKESK in the germline V gene. CDR3 amino acids: CASSQARSGFKEQFF. The CDR3 DNA sequence: TGTGCCAGCAGCCAAGCCAGGTCTGGGTTTAAGGAGCAGTTCTTC.

This sequence joins TRBV6-1 and TRBJ2-7; 10 bases agree with TRBD1. The V gene's germline CDR1 is MNHNS and CDR2 SASEGT. The V segment lost 6 bases and the J segment 3 bases; nucleotides outside the gene matches: 5. This CDR3 spans 14 amino acids. The CDR3 sequence is CASRSGDRGYEQYF. DNA for the CDR3: TGTGCCAGCAGGTCCGGGGACAGGGGCTACGAGCAGTACTTC.

This clonotype was seen a few times. The V and J genes are TRBV10-3 and TRBJ1-1; 8 positions agree with TRBD1. The junction had 14 bases not matched to a gene; V was cut back by 2 bases and J by 0 bases. CDR3 length equals 19 residues. Germline CDR1 ENHRY, CDR2 SYGVKD. CDR3 DNA: TGTGCCATCAGTGAGAGCACCGACAGGGGATCCTTTATGAACACTGAAGCTTTCTTT. It yields the protein CAISESTDRGSFMNTEAFF.

This clonotype was found a few times. The chain is built from TRBV20-1 and TRBJ2-3, with 10 bases identical to TRBD2. The V gene's germline CDR1 is DFQATT and CDR2 SNEGSKA (reference sequence). This CDR3 comprises 14 residues. With V trimmed by 5 bases and J by 6 bases, 8 bases remained unmatched. The CDR3 reads CSARTSGRGDTQYF. CDR3 DNA: TGCAGTGCTCGGACTAGCGGCCGGGGGGATACGCAGTATTTT.

Here the CDR3 DNA reads TGTGCCAGCAGTCTGACAGCCTATGGCTACACCTTC. Translated, it gives CASSLTAYGYTF. The chain uses TRBV12-3 or TRBV12-4 and TRBJ1-2, with TRBD1 as a possible D gene (5 bases). The CDR3 totals 12 residues. The V gene lost 5 bases and the J gene lost 4 bases, with 8 bases spanning the gap.

This chain links TRBV24-1 with TRBJ1-1, with D unclear. The CDR3 extends over 12 amino acids. V dropped 6 bases and J dropped 4 bases, with 8 bases sitting between them. The germline V gene encodes CDR1 KGHDR and CDR2 SFDVKD. CDR3 nucleotide sequence: TGTGCCACCAGTTCTGGGAGCACTGAAGCTTTCTTT. Protein sequence: CATSSGSTEAFF.

This clonotype was picked up a small number of times. The V call is TRBV11-1, the J call TRBJ2-1; D is unresolved. The CDR3 runs 13 residues. V was pared by 8 bases and J by 5 bases, with 13 bases between. Germline assignment: CDR1 SGHAT and CDR2 FQDESV (reference sequence). CDR3 DNA sequence: TGTGCCAGCTCTAAAGGTGGCCACAATGAGCAGTTCTTC. Its protein is CASSKGGHNEQFF.

The V gene is TRBV4-2, the J gene TRBJ2-5, with D uncertain. The V gene lost 0 bases and the J gene lost 2 bases, with 13 bases spanning the gap. Per germline, CDR1 LGHNA and CDR2 YNFKEQ. The CDR3 loop spans 16 amino acids. CDR3 DNA sequence: TGTGCCAGCAGCCAAGACGACACGGCCTCTCAAGAGACCCAGTACTTC. Its translation is CASSQDDTASQETQYF.

The chain recombines TRBV5-1 with TRBJ2-4, with TRBD1 matching 8 bases. Trimming took 4 bases from V and 6 from J; bases not matched to a gene: 15. The CDR3 length is 17 residues. Germline lookup yields CDR1 SGHRS and CDR2 YFSETQ. DNA for the CDR3: TGCGCCAGCAGCCTTGGGACCTCAGGGGGCTCGGGAAACATTCAGTACTTC. Translated, it gives CASSLGTSGGSGNIQYF.